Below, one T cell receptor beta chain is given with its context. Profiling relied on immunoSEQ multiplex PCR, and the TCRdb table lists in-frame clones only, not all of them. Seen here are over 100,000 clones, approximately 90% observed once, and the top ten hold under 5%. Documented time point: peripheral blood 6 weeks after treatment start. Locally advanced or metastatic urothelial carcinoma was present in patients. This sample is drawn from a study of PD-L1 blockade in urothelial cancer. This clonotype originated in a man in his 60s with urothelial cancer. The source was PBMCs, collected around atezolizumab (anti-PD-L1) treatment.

The CDR3: CASRDTSGGARYEQYF. In DNA, the CDR3 is TGCGCCAGCAGGGATACTAGCGGGGGGGCCCGTTACGAGCAGTACTTC. The V gene is TRBV10-2, the J gene TRBJ2-7; 13 bases line up with TRBD2. CDR3 length: 16 amino acids. J lost 4 bases, V lost 6 bases, and 9 bases had no gene match. Germline-derived CDR1 and CDR2 are WSHSY and SAAADI.